This is a list of T cell receptor beta chains from one sample in a study of blood T cell repertoires in COVID-19. Assay used: immunoSEQ multiplex PCR; TCRdb lists only in-frame clones, some missing. The sample comprises 250,000 to 400,000 clones, 90% of which are singletons, and under 3% rests with the top ten. What was sequenced was peripheral blood. These receptors all stem from a woman aged 25 to 39 with COVID-19, enrolled during active disease. The CDR3 runs from the conserved cysteine through the conserved F or W. A D gene is named only where the DNA matches it firmly. Clone size is shown for a subset of rows, as once, few, many or a class of expanded clone.

d_call clone_size j_call v_call cdr3_aa cdr3_nt
NA few TRBJ1-2 TRBV5-5 CASSLGSSPPSYGYTF TGTGCCAGCAGCTTGGGTTCCTCCCCCCCCAGCTATGGCTACACCTTC
NA NA TRBJ2-2 TRBV27 CASSLGGPGELFF TGTGCCAGCAGTTTGGGGGGGCCCGGGGAGCTGTTTTTT
NA NA TRBJ1-6 TRBV28 CASSLIRGTFNSPLHF TGTGCCAGCAGTTTAATCCGAGGGACTTTTAATTCACCCCTCCACTTT
TRBD1 NA TRBJ1-3 TRBV15 CATSRGKGQALTSGNTIYF TGTGCCACCAGCAGAGGAAAGGGACAGGCTCTTACCTCTGGAAACACCATATATTTT
NA NA TRBJ2-5 TRBV5-6 CASSFDQETQYF TGTGCCAGCAGCTTCGACCAAGAGACCCAGTACTTC
NA NA TRBJ1-2 TRBV27 CASSLTANYGYTF TGTGCCAGCAGCCTGACAGCAAACTATGGCTACACCTTC
NA NA TRBJ1-1 TRBV5-4 CASSSRGGGEAFF TGTGCCAGCAGCTCAAGGGGAGGAGGGGAAGCTTTCTTT
TRBD2 NA TRBJ2-2 TRBV18 CASSPGRRREFGELFF TGTGCCAGCTCACCAGGCAGGCGGCGGGAGTTCGGGGAGCTGTTTTTT
NA NA TRBJ2-2 TRBV7-9 CASSYREANTGELFF TGTGCCAGCAGCTACCGGGAAGCGAACACCGGGGAGCTGTTTTTT
NA NA TRBJ2-3 TRBV27 CASSGPGPFAYF TGTGCCAGCAGTGGGCCCGGCCCATTTGCGTATTTT
TRBD1 once TRBJ1-5 TRBV6-2/TRBV6-3 CASSYSWTGGSPQHF TGTGCCAGCAGTTACTCGTGGACAGGGGGATCGCCCCAGCATTTT
TRBD1 few TRBJ1-5 TRBV2 CASKDRGHQPQHF TGTGCCAGCAAGGACAGGGGGCACCAGCCCCAGCATTTT
TRBD1 once TRBJ1-2 TRBV3-1/TRBV3-2 CASSQGTGARGYTF TGTGCCAGCAGCCAAGGGACAGGGGCGCGAGGCTACACCTTC
TRBD1 once TRBJ2-1 TRBV27 CASESGTGGYNEQFF TGTGCCAGCGAGTCCGGGACAGGGGGGTACAATGAGCAGTTCTTC
NA NA TRBJ1-6 TRBV30 CAWESGSPLHF TGTGCCTGGGAGTCGGGTTCTCCCCTCCACTTT
TRBD1 NA TRBJ1-1 TRBV28 CASSATRDRGIEAFF TGTGCCAGCAGTGCGACTCGGGACAGGGGGATTGAAGCTTTCTTT
TRBD1 NA TRBJ2-2 TRBV6-5 CASSYGQGMNTGELFF TGTGCCAGCAGTTACGGACAGGGGATGAACACCGGGGAGCTGTTTTTT
TRBD2 NA TRBJ2-5 TRBV9 CASSETGTRGLQETQYF TGTGCCAGCAGCGAAACCGGGACTAGGGGATTACAAGAGACCCAGTACTTC
NA NA TRBJ2-2 TRBV12-3/TRBV12-4 CASSFGGSGELFF TGTGCCAGCAGTTTCGGGGGATCCGGGGAGCTGTTTTTT
NA once TRBJ2-3 TRBV19 CASSWADTQYF TGTGCCAGTAGTTGGGCGGATACGCAGTATTTT
TRBD1 NA TRBJ1-1 TRBV27 CASIGQGLFRNTEAFF TGTGCCAGCATCGGACAGGGCCTCTTTAGAAACACTGAAGCTTTCTTT
TRBD2 NA TRBJ2-5 TRBV7-2 CASSFTDLSSGSNETQYF TGTGCCAGCAGCTTCACCGATCTATCTAGCGGGAGTAATGAGACCCAGTACTTC
NA NA TRBJ2-3 TRBV25-1 CASSESRGAGTDTQYF TGTGCCAGCAGTGAATCCCGGGGGGCGGGCACAGATACGCAGTATTTT
NA NA TRBJ1-1 TRBV19 CASSIGGSLNTEAFF TGTGCCAGTAGTATAGGGGGCAGCTTGAACACTGAAGCTTTCTTT
TRBD1 NA TRBJ2-2 TRBV29-1 CSVEQGQHTGELFF TGCAGCGTTGAACAGGGACAGCACACCGGGGAGCTGTTTTTT
NA few TRBJ2-7 TRBV6-5 CASSYGRNPGGEQYF TGTGCCAGCAGTTACGGTAGGAACCCCGGAGGGGAGCAGTACTTC
NA NA TRBJ2-1 TRBV19 CASSMVGGPLNEQFF TGTGCCAGTAGTATGGTCGGGGGGCCCCTCAATGAGCAGTTCTTC
TRBD2 NA TRBJ2-3 TRBV7-8 CASSPGTSGRSTDTQYF TGTGCCAGCAGCCCCGGGACTAGCGGGAGGTCCACAGATACGCAGTATTTT
NA NA TRBJ2-1 TRBV18 CASSPRLAEGGNEQFF TGTGCCAGCTCACCCCGGCTAGCGGAGGGGGGGAATGAGCAGTTCTTC
TRBD2 NA TRBJ2-1 TRBV3-1/TRBV3-2 CASSQDPYSGGDNEQFF TGTGCCAGCAGCCAAGACCCGTACAGCGGGGGGGACAATGAGCAGTTCTTC
TRBD1 once TRBJ1-1 TRBV6-5 CASSPTGQGTEAFF TGTGCCAGCAGTCCCACGGGACAGGGTACTGAAGCTTTCTTT
TRBD1 NA TRBJ1-1 TRBV5-4 CASSWGTGAMNTEAFF TGTGCCAGCAGCTGGGGGACAGGGGCTATGAACACTGAAGCTTTCTTT
TRBD1 NA TRBJ1-2 TRBV5-1 CASSFRTGEALYGYTF TGCGCCAGCAGCTTTAGGACAGGGGAAGCGCTGTATGGCTACACCTTC
TRBD1 NA TRBJ2-7 TRBV5-1 CASSLDRGNFYEQYF TGCGCCAGCAGCTTGGACAGGGGGAATTTCTACGAGCAGTACTTC
TRBD2 NA TRBJ2-2 TRBV5-1 CASSLAAGATGELFF TGCGCCAGCAGCTTGGCCGCGGGAGCAACCGGGGAGCTGTTTTTT
TRBD1 NA TRBJ1-2 TRBV6-5 CASRLTGGSGGYTF TGTGCCAGCAGACTCACAGGGGGCTCGGGCGGCTACACCTTC
NA few TRBJ1-2 TRBV18 CASSGLANYGYTF TGTGCCAGCTCAGGACTAGCTAACTATGGCTACACCTTC
NA NA TRBJ2-1 TRBV5-1 CASSLGDSLNEQFF TGCGCCAGCAGCTTGGGAGATTCTCTGAATGAGCAGTTCTTC
TRBD2 NA TRBJ2-7 TRBV5-1 CASSMTSGSSEQYF TGCGCCAGCAGCATGACTAGCGGGAGTAGCGAGCAGTACTTC
NA NA TRBJ1-5 TRBV19 CASRQAPNQPQHF TGTGCCAGCCGACAGGCGCCTAATCAGCCCCAGCATTTT
TRBD2 NA TRBJ2-7 TRBV5-1 CASSTSSGSTYEQYF TGCGCCAGCAGCACTTCTAGCGGGAGTACCTACGAGCAGTACTTC
NA NA TRBJ2-3 TRBV28 CASSSTPQSDTQYF TGTGCCAGCAGTTCCACTCCACAGTCAGATACGCAGTATTTT
NA NA TRBJ2-7 TRBV5-6 CASSFRMTRRNEQYF TGTGCCAGCAGCTTTCGTATGACTAGAAGAAACGAGCAGTACTTC
NA NA TRBJ1-2 TRBV9 CASSVDRGITGYTF TGTGCCAGCAGCGTAGATAGAGGGATAACTGGCTACACCTTC
NA NA TRBJ2-1 TRBV27 CASSLGGSYYNEQFF TGTGCCAGCAGTTTAGGGGGGAGCTATTACAATGAGCAGTTCTTC
NA NA TRBJ2-4 TRBV6-5 CASSPKAVAKNIQYF TGTGCCAGCAGCCCCAAGGCGGTAGCCAAAAACATTCAGTACTTC
TRBD2 once TRBJ2-2 TRBV15 CATSRDPAGEANTGELFF TGTGCCACCAGCAGAGATCCAGCGGGAGAGGCGAACACCGGGGAGCTGTTTTTT
NA NA TRBJ1-1 TRBV18 CASSPDLNTEAFF TGTGCCAGCTCACCGGACTTGAACACTGAAGCTTTCTTT
NA NA TRBJ2-7 TRBV7-9 CASSSGTSLMGEQYF TGTGCCAGCAGCTCAGGGACTTCCCTAATGGGGGAGCAGTACTTC
NA NA TRBJ2-7 TRBV27 CASSFLGSSYEQYF TGTGCCAGCAGTTTTTTAGGGAGCTCCTACGAGCAGTACTTC
NA NA TRBJ1-5 TRBV10-2 CASSDDRNQPQHF TGCGCCAGCAGTGACGACAGGAATCAGCCCCAGCATTTT
NA NA TRBJ1-5 TRBV29-1 CSVELGGNQPQHF TGCAGCGTTGAATTGGGGGGGAATCAGCCCCAGCATTTT
NA NA TRBJ1-6 TRBV28 CASSLAGTPGGSPLHF TGTGCCAGCAGTTTAGCCGGGACTCCTGGGGGTTCACCCCTCCACTTT